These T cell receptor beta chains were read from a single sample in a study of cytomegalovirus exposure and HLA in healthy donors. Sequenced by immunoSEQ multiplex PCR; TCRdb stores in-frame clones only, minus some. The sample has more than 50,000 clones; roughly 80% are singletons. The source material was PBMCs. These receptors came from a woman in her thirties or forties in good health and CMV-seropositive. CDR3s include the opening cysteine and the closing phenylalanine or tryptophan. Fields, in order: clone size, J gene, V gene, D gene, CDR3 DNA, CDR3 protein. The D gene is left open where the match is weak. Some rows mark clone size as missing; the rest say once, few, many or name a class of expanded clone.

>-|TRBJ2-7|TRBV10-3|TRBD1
TGTGCCATCAGTGAGGGAGACAGGGAAGCCTCCTACGAGCAGTACTTC
CAISEGDREASYEQYF
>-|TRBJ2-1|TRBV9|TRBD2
TGTGCCAGCAGCCACGGGGGGAGCTCCTACAATGAGCAGTTCTTC
CASSHGGSSYNEQFF
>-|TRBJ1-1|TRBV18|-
TGTGCCAGCTCCCGTACATGGACAGAGGGTGACACTGAAGCTTTCTTT
CASSRTWTEGDTEAFF
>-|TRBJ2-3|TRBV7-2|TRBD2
TGTGCCAGCAGCCTAGGACTAGCCTTAGACACAGATACGCAGTATTTT
CASSLGLALDTDTQYF
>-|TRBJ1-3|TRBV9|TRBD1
TGTGCCAGCAGCGTAGGGGGACAGGGGCTCGGAAACACCATATATTTT
CASSVGGQGLGNTIYF
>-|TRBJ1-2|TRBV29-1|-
TGCAGCGTTGACCCTACGGGAAATAACTATGGCTACACCTTC
CSVDPTGNNYGYTF
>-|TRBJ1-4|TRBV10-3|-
TGTGCCATCCGCAAGGACAGAACTAATGAAAAACTGTTTTTT
CAIRKDRTNEKLFF
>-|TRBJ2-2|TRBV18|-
TGTGCCAGCTCACAGATCCGGGCCGCGGGGAACACCGGGGAGCTGTTTTTT
CASSQIRAAGNTGELFF
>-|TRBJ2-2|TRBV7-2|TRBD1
TGTGCCAGCAGCGACGGGGACAGGGTAGAGGAGGACACCGGGGAGCTGTTTTTT
CASSDGDRVEEDTGELFF
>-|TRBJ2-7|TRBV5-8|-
TGTGCCAGCAGCTTGGCGGCAGGGGGGTCCTACGAGCAGTACTTC
CASSLAAGGSYEQYF
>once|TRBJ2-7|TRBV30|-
TGTGCCTGCAGGTTAAGCTCCTACGAGCAGTACTTC
CACRLSSYEQYF
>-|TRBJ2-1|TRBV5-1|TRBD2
TGCGCCAGCAGCTCCCTAGCGGGGGGGAACAATGAGCAGTTCTTC
CASSSLAGGNNEQFF
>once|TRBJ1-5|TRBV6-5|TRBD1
TGTGCCAGCAGTACAGGGGAACAGCCCCAGCATTTT
CASSTGEQPQHF
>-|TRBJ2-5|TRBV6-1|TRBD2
TGTGCCAGCAGTGTAGGGCGGCGGGGAGGGGAGACCCAGTACTTC
CASSVGRRGGETQYF
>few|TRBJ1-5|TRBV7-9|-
TGTGCCAGCAGCCCTGACACGAGCAATCAGCCCCAGCATTTT
CASSPDTSNQPQHF
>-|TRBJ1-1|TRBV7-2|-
TGTGCCAGCAGCTCTCCGAGCACTGAAGCTTTCTTT
CASSSPSTEAFF
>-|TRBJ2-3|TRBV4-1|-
TGCGCCAGCAGCCCTAGGACAGAATCCACAGATACGCAGTATTTT
CASSPRTESTDTQYF
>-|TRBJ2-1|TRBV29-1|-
TGCAGCGTTGTCGCGGGCAATGAGCAGTTCTTC
CSVVAGNEQFF
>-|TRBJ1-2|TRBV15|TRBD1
TGTGCCACCAGCGGGACAGGACTTAACTATGGCTACACCTTC
CATSGTGLNYGYTF
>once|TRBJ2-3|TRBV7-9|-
TGTTCCAGCAGCTTCTCCTACGATAGGCAGTATTTT
CSSSFSYDRQYF
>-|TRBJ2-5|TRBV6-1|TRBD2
TGTGCCAGCAGTGAATCTCTAGCGGGGGGCGGGGAGACCCAGTACTTC
CASSESLAGGGETQYF
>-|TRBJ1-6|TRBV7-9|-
TGTTCCAGCAGTTTTGCGGGGAATTCACCCCTCCACTTT
CSSSFAGNSPLHF
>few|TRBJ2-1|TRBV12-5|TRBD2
TGTGCTAGTGGTTTTGATAAAGCGGGGGGCAATGAGCAGTTCTTC
CASGFDKAGGNEQFF
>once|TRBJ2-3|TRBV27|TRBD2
TGTGCCAGCAGCCATTGGGCTAGCGGGGGGCGCACAGATACGCAGTATTTT
CASSHWASGGRTDTQYF
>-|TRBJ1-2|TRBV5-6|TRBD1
TGTGCCAGCAGAGGACAGGGCGTTAACTATGGCTACACCTTC
CASRGQGVNYGYTF
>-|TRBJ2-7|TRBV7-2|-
TGTGCCAGCAGCTTCCTACAGGGATCTCACGAGCAGTACTTC
CASSFLQGSHEQYF
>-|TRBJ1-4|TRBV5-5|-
TGTGCCAGCAGCTTGGGACCCCGGGCAACTAATGAAAAACTGTTTTTT
CASSLGPRATNEKLFF
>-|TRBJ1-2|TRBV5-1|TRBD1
TGCGCCAGCAGCTTGGAGGGGGGACAGAACTATGGCTACACCTTC
CASSLEGGQNYGYTF
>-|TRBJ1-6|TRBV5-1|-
TGCGCCAGCAGCTTGGATCCAGGATTTAATTCACCCCTCCACTTT
CASSLDPGFNSPLHF
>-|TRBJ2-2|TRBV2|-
TGTGCCAGCAGCAAAGCCTCGAACACCGGGGAGCTGTTTTTT
CASSKASNTGELFF
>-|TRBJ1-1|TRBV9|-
TGTGCCAGCAGCCCCCACAGGGAAACTGAAGCTTTCTTT
CASSPHRETEAFF
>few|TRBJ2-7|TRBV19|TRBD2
TGTGCCAGTAGTATACGCCACACCGGGGGGGACAACGAGCAGTACTTC
CASSIRHTGGDNEQYF
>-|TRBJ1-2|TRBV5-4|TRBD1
TGTGCCAGCAGTCGGGGGGACAGGGCTAACTATGGCTACACCTTC
CASSRGDRANYGYTF
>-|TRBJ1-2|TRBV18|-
TGTGCCAGCTCACCCATCAACTCTGGCTACACCTTC
CASSPINSGYTF
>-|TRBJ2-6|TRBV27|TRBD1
TGTGCCAGCAGTTTATGGCAGGACAGGGGTCAATCTGGGGCCAACGTCCTGACTTTC
CASSLWQDRGQSGANVLTF
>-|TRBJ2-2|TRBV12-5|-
TGTGCTAGTGGTTTGGGGACAATATTCGCCGGGGAGCTGTTTTTT
CASGLGTIFAGELFF
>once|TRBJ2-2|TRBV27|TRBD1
TGTGCCAGTTGGGGCCGCGCCGGGACAGGGGGCAACGGGGAGCTGTTTTTT
CASWGRAGTGGNGELFF
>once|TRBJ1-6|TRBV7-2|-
TGTGCCAGCAGCTTAGTACATGACTTTAATTCACCCCTCCACTTT
CASSLVHDFNSPLHF
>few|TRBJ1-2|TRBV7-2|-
TGTGCCAGCAGCCCCGGAGGGAGCGCCGTAAGTGGCTACACCTTC
CASSPGGSAVSGYTF
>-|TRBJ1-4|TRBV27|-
TGTGCCAGCAGTTTGGCCCCGACAGGTGTAGGTGAAAAACTGTTTTTT
CASSLAPTGVGEKLFF
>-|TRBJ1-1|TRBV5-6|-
TGTGCCAGCAGCCCGGGGGGGGTGGGAGGTCCAATGAACACTGAAGCTTTCTTT
CASSPGGVGGPMNTEAFF
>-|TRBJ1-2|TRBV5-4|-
TGTGCCAGCAGCCCGGACAGTGCTTATGGCTACACCTTC
CASSPDSAYGYTF
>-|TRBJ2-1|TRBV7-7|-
TGTGCCAGCAGCTTAGACGACAGTTCCTACAACGAGCAGTTCTTC
CASSLDDSSYNEQFF